This T cell receptor (beta chain) was sequenced in a study of naive and memory T cell subsets (dated by TCRdb to about 2017). Background on the whole study: The figure summarizing the skin biopsy and whole blood samples listed 10 or so blood donors, 7 tuberculin skin test biopsies and 3 saline control biopsies. PCR2 was typically run as a SYBR Green qPCR and stopped at a set threshold, although low-input samples could use end-point PCR of around 6 cycles instead. Study-level results and caveats: The potential sensitivity of the RNA-based method to TCR transcript changes with T cell activation and differentiation was acknowledged.

The study described a robust, sensitive protocol for amplifying, sequencing and analyzing TCRs, using 3' ligation of a UMI-containing oligonucleotide to TCR cDNA. Whole blood analysis involved drawing 2.5 ml of peripheral blood from adult healthy volunteers into Tempus tubes and then extracting RNA following the manufacturer's instructions. Total RNA, without cell sorting, was DNase treated with RQ1 DNase before reverse transcription, targeting roughly 1 to 1000 ng input. Libraries were prepared from skin biopsies and whole blood so that pipeline robustness could be tested in samples in which T cells form a minority population. V is clipped by 2 bases and J by 0 bases, and the sequence between their germline boundaries is 10 bases long. The CDR3, cysteine through phenylalanine, is 15 amino acids long. Only CDR3 DNA is held: 45 bases, read in frame from base 1. Sequences MDHEN (CDR1) and SYDVKM (CDR2) are obtained from the germline V gene.

Library prep was done by 5' RACE. The ligated cDNA was amplified in four rounds of PCR with nested alpha and beta constant region primers together with the SP2 primer. For the blood and skin samples, TCR RNA was reverse transcribed with SuperScript IV using primers for the alpha and beta constant regions. An oligonucleotide carrying the Illumina SP2 primer and a UMI was ligated to the 3' end of the cDNA by means of T4 RNA ligase 1. To prevent hairpin formation, the 12-nucleotide UMI was made up of two random hexamers with an eight-base spacer between them. From the second PCR onward, TCR alpha and beta chain libraries were processed separately and dual indexed for multiplexing. After pooling, the indexed libraries were analyzed by capillary electrophoresis and sequenced on either an Illumina MiSeq or NextSeq. To boost base diversity and improve cluster recognition, PhiX DNA at roughly 4.5-8% was spiked into the libraries. Processing in the source paper ran as follows. Demultiplexor extracted UMIs from read 2, combined them with read 1 TCR sequence, and split reads by sample indices. V and J genes and V-J junctions were identified by Decombinator, and each TCR was assigned a five-part identifier that included V and J deletions. Collapsinator relied on UMIs to correct both sequencing errors and PCR amplification heterogeneity, producing a UMI-based abundance for each TCR. CDR3Translator turned identifiers into nucleotide sequence, translated the nucleotide sequence into amino acids, and pulled out CDR3 regions based on terminal motifs. Error-corrected alpha and beta TCR counts from blood and skin were compared after normalization to input RNA amount. TCRdb cleaned the public reads at Q25 with fastp, built clones with MiXCR and kept in-frame beta chains. CDR3 protein duplicates are merged, each entry listing the most common genes and DNA. V and J calls and clone size were set by TCRdb, not the authors. The sample contains more than 60,000 distinct CDR3 sequences, 8% of them found a single time. 15% to 20% of the sample is in the top ten clones.

This clonotype was picked up a small number of times. No antigen is known for it. Within one base of it there is no much larger clone, and no base qualities were kept. The rearrangement joined TRBV28 to TRBJ2-5; the D segment cannot be called with confidence. The sequence came from a female donor in good health. CDR3 reads: CASSLPWLYQETQYF. Here is the DNA: TGTGCCAGCAGTTTACCGTGGTTGTACCAAGAGACCCAGTACTTC.